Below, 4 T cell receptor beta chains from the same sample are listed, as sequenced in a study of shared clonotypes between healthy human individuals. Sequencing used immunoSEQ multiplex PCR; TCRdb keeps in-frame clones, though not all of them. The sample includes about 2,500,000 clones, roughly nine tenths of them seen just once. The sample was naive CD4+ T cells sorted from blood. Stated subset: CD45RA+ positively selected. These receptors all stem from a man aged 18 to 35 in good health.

In DNA, the CDR3 is TGTGCCAGCAGTTTTTATAACACCGGGGAGCTGTTTTTT. This encodes CASSFYNTGELFF. The V call is TRBV6-1, the J call TRBJ2-2, with D uncertain. This CDR3 comprises 13 residues. V dropped 5 bases and J dropped 2 bases, with 6 bases sitting between them. Looked up from germline, CDR1 is MNHNS and CDR2 is SASEGT.

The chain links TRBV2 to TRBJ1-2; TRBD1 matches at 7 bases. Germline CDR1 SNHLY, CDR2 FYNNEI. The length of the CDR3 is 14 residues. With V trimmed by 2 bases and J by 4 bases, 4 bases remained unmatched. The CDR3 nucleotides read TGTGCCAGCAGTGAATCAGGGGGAGTCTATGGCTACACCTTC. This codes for CASSESGGVYGYTF.

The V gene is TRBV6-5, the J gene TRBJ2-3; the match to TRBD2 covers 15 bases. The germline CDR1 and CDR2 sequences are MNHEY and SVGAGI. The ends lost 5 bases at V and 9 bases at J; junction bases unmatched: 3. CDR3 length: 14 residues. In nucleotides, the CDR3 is TGTGCCAGCAGTCCAGGACTAGCGGGAGGGACGCAGTATTTT. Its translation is CASSPGLAGGTQYF.

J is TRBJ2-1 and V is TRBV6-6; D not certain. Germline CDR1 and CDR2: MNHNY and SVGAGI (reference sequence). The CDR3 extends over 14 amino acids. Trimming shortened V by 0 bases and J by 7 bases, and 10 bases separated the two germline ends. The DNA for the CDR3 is TGTGCCAGCAGTTACTCAGGGCCCAGGAATGAGCAGTTCTTC. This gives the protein CASSYSGPRNEQFF.